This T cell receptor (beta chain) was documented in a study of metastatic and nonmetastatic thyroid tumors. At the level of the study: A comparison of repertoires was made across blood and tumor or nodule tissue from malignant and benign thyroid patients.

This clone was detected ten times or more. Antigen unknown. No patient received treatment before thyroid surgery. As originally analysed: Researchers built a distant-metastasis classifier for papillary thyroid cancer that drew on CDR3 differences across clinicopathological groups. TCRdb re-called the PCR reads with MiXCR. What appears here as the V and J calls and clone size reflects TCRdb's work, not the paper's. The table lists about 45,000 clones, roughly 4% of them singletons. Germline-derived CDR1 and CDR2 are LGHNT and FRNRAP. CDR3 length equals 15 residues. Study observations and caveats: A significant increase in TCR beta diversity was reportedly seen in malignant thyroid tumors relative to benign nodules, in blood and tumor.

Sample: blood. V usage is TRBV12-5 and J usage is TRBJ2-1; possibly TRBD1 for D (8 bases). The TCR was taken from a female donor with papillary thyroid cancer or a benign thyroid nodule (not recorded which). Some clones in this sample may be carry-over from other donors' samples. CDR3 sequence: CAASTGGGAYNEQFF. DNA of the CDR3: TGTGCGGCTAGCACAGGGGGAGGGGCGTACAATGAGCAGTTCTTC. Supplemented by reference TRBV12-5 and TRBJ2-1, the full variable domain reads DARVTQTPRHKVTEMGQEVTMRCQPILGHNTVFWYRQTMMQGLELLAYFRNRAPLDDSGMPKDRFSAEMPDATLATLKIQPSEPRDSAVYFCAASTGGGAYNEQFFGPGTRLTVL.